The T cell receptor (beta chain) described here comes from a study of T cell responses to AZD1222 COVID-19 vaccine. Study-wide results and caveats: Clonal diversity was possibly underestimated; the donors were predominantly white British and more often female.

This CDR3 has 16 residues. The trim removed 0 bases at V and 7 bases at J, leaving 6 bases unmatched. Germline assignment: CDR1 SGDLS and CDR2 YYNGEE. Details on this clone: No antigen is known for it.

Sequenced by immunoSEQ multiplex PCR; TCRdb stores in-frame clones only, minus some. The data contain 110,000 to 150,000 clones, approximately 90% of them singletons. The sample here was peripheral blood, taken 28 days after the second AZD1222 dose. This receptor was taken from an adult who received the AZD1222 COVID-19 vaccine. This chain joins TRBV9 and TRBJ2-2; 10 positions agree with TRBD1. CDR3 sequence reads: CASSVGGTGVIGELFF. The DNA for the CDR3 is TGTGCCAGCAGCGTAGGAGGGACAGGGGTGATCGGGGAGCTGTTTTTT.